This TCR beta chain was captured by sequencing in a study of T-cell reconstitution after alpha-beta-depleted transplantation in children. The authors prepared the TCRbeta library with unique molecular identifiers. TCRdb re-analysed the PCR reads in MiXCR, keeping a single row per CDR3 protein. The sample shows some 400,000 distinct CDR3 sequences, about a fifth of them seen only once. The material sequenced was PBMCs from the stem cell graft donor, taken from the stem cell graft. This TCR was sampled from a human donor who donated a stem cell graft to a child with acute myeloid leukemia.

The CDR3 spells CASDEGGETQYF. CDR3 in DNA: TGTGCCAGCGACGAGGGGGGAGAGACCCAGTACTTC. This rearrangement joins TRBV28 to TRBJ2-5; D possibly matches TRBD1 or TRBD2 (6 bases each). The CDR3 sequence is 12 residues long. V lost 8 bases to trimming and J lost 4 bases, with 11 bases between them. The germline CDR1 and CDR2 sequences are MDHEN and SYDVKM.